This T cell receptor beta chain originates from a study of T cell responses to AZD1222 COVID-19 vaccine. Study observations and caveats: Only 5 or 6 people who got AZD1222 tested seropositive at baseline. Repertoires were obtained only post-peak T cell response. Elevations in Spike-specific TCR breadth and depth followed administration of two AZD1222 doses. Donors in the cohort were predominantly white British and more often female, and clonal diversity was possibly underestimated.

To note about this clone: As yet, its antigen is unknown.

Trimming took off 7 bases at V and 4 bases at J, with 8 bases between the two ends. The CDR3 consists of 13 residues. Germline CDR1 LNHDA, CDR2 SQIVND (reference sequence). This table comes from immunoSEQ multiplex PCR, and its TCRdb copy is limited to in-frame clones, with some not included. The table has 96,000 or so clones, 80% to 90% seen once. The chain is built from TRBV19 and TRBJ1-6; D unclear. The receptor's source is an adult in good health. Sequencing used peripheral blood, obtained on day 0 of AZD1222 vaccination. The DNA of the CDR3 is TGTGCCAGTAAGGTCACTTATAATTCACCCCTCCACTTT. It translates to CASKVTYNSPLHF.